The rows below give T cell receptor beta chains drawn from one sample of a study of T cell changes during pregnancy in multiple sclerosis. Sequenced by immunoSEQ multiplex PCR; TCRdb stores in-frame clones only, minus some. The data hold 36,000 or so clones, with 88% observed a single time. The input for sequencing was CD4+ T cells from peripheral blood mononuclear cells, taken in the first trimester of pregnancy. These receptor sequences come from a female donor with multiple sclerosis, enrolled in a pregnancy study. The CDR3 runs from the conserved cysteine through the conserved F or W. The D gene is left open where the match is weak. Some rows mark clone size as missing; the rest say once, few, many or name a class of expanded clone.

V: TRBV30; D: .; size: .; J: TRBJ1-5; DNA: TGTGCCTGGAGTGTAGGGGGAACCCTTAGCAATCAGCCCCAGCATTTT; CDR3: CAWSVGGTLSNQPQHF
V: TRBV11-2; D: TRBD2; size: once; J: TRBJ2-5; DNA: TGTGCCAGCAGCCCCGGGAGGGGGAGGGAGACCCAGTACTTC; CDR3: CASSPGRGRETQYF
V: TRBV5-1; D: TRBD2; size: .; J: TRBJ2-1; DNA: TGCGCCAGCAGCTTGGGACTAGCGGGAGTCGATGAGCAGTTCTTC; CDR3: CASSLGLAGVDEQFF
V: TRBV6-5; D: TRBD1; size: few; J: TRBJ1-1; DNA: TGTGCCAGCAGTTGGGACAGGGCTAATGAAGCTTTCTTT; CDR3: CASSWDRANEAFF
V: TRBV5-6; D: TRBD1; size: .; J: TRBJ2-5; DNA: TGTGCCAGCAGCTATACAGGGGCGGGAGAGACCCAGTACTTC; CDR3: CASSYTGAGETQYF
V: TRBV6-5; D: .; size: .; J: TRBJ2-5; DNA: TGTGCCAGCAGTTGGGGTCCAGGGGAGACCCAGTACTTC; CDR3: CASSWGPGETQYF
V: TRBV4-1; D: .; size: few; J: TRBJ1-5; DNA: TGCGCCAGCAGCCCCCCCGAGACAGGTAATCAGCCCCAGCATTTT; CDR3: CASSPPETGNQPQHF
V: TRBV19; D: .; size: .; J: TRBJ1-2; DNA: TGTGCCAGTAGTATCGCGGGGGGCGCGGACTATGGCTACACCTTC; CDR3: CASSIAGGADYGYTF
V: TRBV5-6; D: TRBD1; size: .; J: TRBJ2-2; DNA: TGTGCCAGCAGCTTGGTACGACAGGGCGCCACCGGGGAGCTGTTTTTT; CDR3: CASSLVRQGATGELFF
V: TRBV6-1; D: .; size: few; J: TRBJ1-2; DNA: TGTGCCAGCAGTGAAATGGGGGGTGGCTACACCTTC; CDR3: CASSEMGGGYTF
V: TRBV6-8; D: .; size: .; J: TRBJ2-3; DNA: TGTGCCAGCAGACTACCGGGACTTCTCACAGATACGCAGTATTTT; CDR3: CASRLPGLLTDTQYF
V: TRBV4-1; D: .; size: .; J: TRBJ1-2; DNA: TGCGCCAGCAGCCAAGATCTTCAGGACTCTTGGAGCTACACCTTC; CDR3: CASSQDLQDSWSYTF
V: TRBV6-6; D: TRBD2; size: once; J: TRBJ2-7; DNA: TGTGCCAGTAGTAGCGGGGGGGTAGGTGAGCAGTACTTC; CDR3: CASSSGGVGEQYF
V: TRBV6-5; D: TRBD2; size: .; J: TRBJ2-1; DNA: TGTGCCAGCAGCCCTATGAGTCTAGCGGGTCAGGAGCAGTTCTTC; CDR3: CASSPMSLAGQEQFF
V: TRBV28; D: .; size: .; J: TRBJ1-1; DNA: TGTGCCTCATCCCCCCCCATTCCCACAGGGCTACGGGCTTTCTTT; CDR3: CASSPPIPTGLRAFF
V: TRBV9; D: .; size: .; J: TRBJ2-7; DNA: TGTGCCAGATGCCCCGGTTGGAGCTCCTACGAGCAGTACTTC; CDR3: CARCPGWSSYEQYF
V: TRBV2; D: .; size: few; J: TRBJ1-1; DNA: TGTGCCAGCAGTGAGCCAGGGTACACTGAAGCTTTCTTT; CDR3: CASSEPGYTEAFF
V: TRBV6-1; D: TRBD1; size: once; J: TRBJ1-2; DNA: TGTGCCAGCAGTGGCAACTCGGGACAGGCCGCCTATGGCTACACCTTC; CDR3: CASSGNSGQAAYGYTF
V: TRBV27; D: .; size: .; J: TRBJ2-7; DNA: TGTGCCAGCAGTTTTGGGTTAGGGGAAGCGTCCGAGCAGTACTTC; CDR3: CASSFGLGEASEQYF
V: TRBV28; D: .; size: few; J: TRBJ1-2; DNA: TGTGCCAGCAGTTCCAGTTTACAGCCCTATGGCTACACCTTC; CDR3: CASSSSLQPYGYTF
V: TRBV27; D: TRBD2; size: .; J: TRBJ2-7; DNA: TGTGCCAGCAGTTCTTTCCTAGCGGGAGAGGTTTACGAGCAGTACTTC; CDR3: CASSSFLAGEVYEQYF
V: TRBV19; D: .; size: .; J: TRBJ1-5; DNA: TGTGCCAGTAGTATATCCGCCGGGAGGAGGGGCAGAGACCCCCAGCATTTT; CDR3: CASSISAGRRGRDPQHF
V: TRBV9; D: .; size: .; J: TRBJ2-2; DNA: TGTGCCAGCAGCGTATCAGGGAACACCGGGGAGCTGTTTTTT; CDR3: CASSVSGNTGELFF
V: TRBV6-4; D: .; size: .; J: TRBJ2-5; DNA: TGTGCCAGCAGCGCGGAGTTGGGAGAGACCCAGTACTTC; CDR3: CASSAELGETQYF
V: TRBV5-6; D: TRBD1; size: once; J: TRBJ1-1; DNA: TGTGCCAGCAGCTTGAGGGGGCCGGGGACTGAAGCTTTCTTT; CDR3: CASSLRGPGTEAFF
V: TRBV18; D: TRBD1; size: .; J: TRBJ2-3; DNA: TGTGCCAGCTCACCGCCGGGACAGGGGGTAGATACGCAGTATTTT; CDR3: CASSPPGQGVDTQYF
V: TRBV5-1; D: TRBD2; size: .; J: TRBJ2-1; DNA: TGCGCCAGCAGCCTCAGGACTAGCGGGAACAATGAGCAGTTCTTC; CDR3: CASSLRTSGNNEQFF
V: TRBV9; D: .; size: .; J: TRBJ2-7; DNA: TGTGCCAGCAGCGAGGGGACACAAGGATCCTACGAGCAGTACTTC; CDR3: CASSEGTQGSYEQYF
V: TRBV30; D: .; size: .; J: TRBJ1-2; DNA: TGTGCCTGGAGTGCAGACAGCTATGGCTACACCTTC; CDR3: CAWSADSYGYTF
V: TRBV7-9; D: TRBD2; size: .; J: TRBJ2-7; DNA: TGTGCCAGCAGCTCCGACCTGACTAGCGGAAACAGTCCCTACGAGCAGTACTTC; CDR3: CASSSDLTSGNSPYEQYF
V: TRBV18; D: TRBD2; size: .; J: TRBJ2-3; DNA: TGTGCCAGCTCACCACTAGCGGGAGGGACAGATACGCAGTATTTT; CDR3: CASSPLAGGTDTQYF
V: TRBV28; D: TRBD1; size: once; J: TRBJ2-5; DNA: TGTGCCAGCACCCTCGCATTTGGGAGGGGACAGGGTCTACAGACCCAGTACTTC; CDR3: CASTLAFGRGQGLQTQYF
V: TRBV6-5; D: .; size: .; J: TRBJ1-2; DNA: TGTGCCAGCAGTTACGCAGTCGGGGGTAACTATGGCTACACCTTC; CDR3: CASSYAVGGNYGYTF
V: TRBV6-1; D: TRBD1; size: .; J: TRBJ2-5; DNA: TGTGCCAGCAGTGACCAGCCGGGACAGCCCCAAGAGACCCAGTACTTC; CDR3: CASSDQPGQPQETQYF
V: TRBV7-9; D: .; size: .; J: TRBJ1-2; DNA: TGTGCCAGCAGCTTATCTCGGAACTATGGCTACACCTTC; CDR3: CASSLSRNYGYTF
V: TRBV6-1; D: TRBD2; size: .; J: TRBJ2-7; DNA: TGTGCCAGCAGCCAAGCGGGCGGGGGGGGCAGGGAGCAGTACTTC; CDR3: CASSQAGGGGREQYF
V: TRBV6-5; D: TRBD1; size: .; J: TRBJ1-2; DNA: TGTGCCAGCAGACCCACAGGGGGCTGGGGCTACACCTTC; CDR3: CASRPTGGWGYTF
V: TRBV5-1; D: .; size: .; J: TRBJ1-1; DNA: TGCGCCAGCAGCTTGGCCGCCAGGAACACTGAAGCTTTCTTT; CDR3: CASSLAARNTEAFF
V: TRBV7-9; D: TRBD2; size: .; J: TRBJ2-1; DNA: TGTGCCAGCAGCTTAAAGGAGCGGGAACTCCTCCACAATGAGCAGTTCTTC; CDR3: CASSLKERELLHNEQFF
V: TRBV6-1; D: TRBD1; size: .; J: TRBJ2-7; DNA: TGTGCCAGCAGTGCCTTTCGGACAGGGAGCTCCTACGAGCAGTACTTC; CDR3: CASSAFRTGSSYEQYF
V: TRBV5-6; D: TRBD1; size: few; J: TRBJ2-5; DNA: TGTGCCAGCAGCCTCAACAGGGGGCCCCTCTGGTACCAAGAGACCCAGTACTTC; CDR3: CASSLNRGPLWYQETQYF
V: TRBV11-3; D: .; size: .; J: TRBJ2-2; DNA: TGTGCCAGCAGCTTAGTCAGCGGAACGAACACCGGGGAGCTGTTTTTT; CDR3: CASSLVSGTNTGELFF
V: TRBV4-1; D: .; size: .; J: TRBJ1-2; DNA: TGCGCCAGCAGCCAAGACGGGGGGGCGTTCGAGGGCTACACCTTC; CDR3: CASSQDGGAFEGYTF
V: TRBV30; D: TRBD1; size: .; J: TRBJ1-1; DNA: TGTGCCTGGGGACAGGACTTAAACACTGAAGCTTTCTTT; CDR3: CAWGQDLNTEAFF
V: TRBV7-8; D: .; size: .; J: TRBJ2-1; DNA: TGTGCCAGCAGCCCGCCGTTCCGACTAGGAGGCAATGAGCAGTTCTTC; CDR3: CASSPPFRLGGNEQFF
V: TRBV5-1; D: .; size: .; J: TRBJ2-3; DNA: TGCGCCAGCAGCCCACACGGGGATACGCAGTATTTT; CDR3: CASSPHGDTQYF
V: TRBV4-2; D: .; size: once; J: TRBJ2-6; DNA: TGTGCCAGCAGCCAAGAAGGAGCCGGGGCCAACGTCCTGACTTTC; CDR3: CASSQEGAGANVLTF
V: TRBV2; D: TRBD1; size: few; J: TRBJ1-1; DNA: TGTGCCAGGAGCGGGACAGGGGGCACGACTGAAGCTTTCTTT; CDR3: CARSGTGGTTEAFF
V: TRBV28; D: TRBD2; size: .; J: TRBJ2-7; DNA: TGTGCCAGCAGCCCGACCGGGGGGGTAACCTACGAGCAGTACTTC; CDR3: CASSPTGGVTYEQYF
V: TRBV15; D: .; size: .; J: TRBJ2-5; DNA: TGTGCCACCAAGCCGGCAGGTCAAGAGACCCAGTACTTC; CDR3: CATKPAGQETQYF
V: TRBV6-1; D: TRBD1; size: once; J: TRBJ1-1; DNA: TGTGCCAGCAAGGACAGGGGAAGAGGGAACACTGAAGCTTTCTTT; CDR3: CASKDRGRGNTEAFF
V: TRBV6-5; D: TRBD1; size: .; J: TRBJ1-2; DNA: TGTGCCAGCAGTAGGGACAGGGGGTTTAATGGCTACACCTTC; CDR3: CASSRDRGFNGYTF
V: TRBV6-6; D: TRBD1; size: .; J: TRBJ1-2; DNA: TGTGCCAGCAGTCCTCCAGGGGGGTCAGGGTATGGCTACACCTTC; CDR3: CASSPPGGSGYGYTF